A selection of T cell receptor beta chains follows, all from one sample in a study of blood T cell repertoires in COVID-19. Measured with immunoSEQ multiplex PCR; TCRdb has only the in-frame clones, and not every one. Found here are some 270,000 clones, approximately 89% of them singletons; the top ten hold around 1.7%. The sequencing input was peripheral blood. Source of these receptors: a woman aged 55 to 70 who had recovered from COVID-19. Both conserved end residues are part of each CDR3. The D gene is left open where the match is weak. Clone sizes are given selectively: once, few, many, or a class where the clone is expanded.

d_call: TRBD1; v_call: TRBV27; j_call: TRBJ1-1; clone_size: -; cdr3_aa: CASFLTGWNTEAFF; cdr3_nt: TGTGCCAGCTTCCTGACAGGGTGGAACACTGAAGCTTTCTTT
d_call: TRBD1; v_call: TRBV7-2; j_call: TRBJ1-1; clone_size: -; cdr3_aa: CASSLTGPNTEAFF; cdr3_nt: TGTGCCAGCAGTTTGACAGGGCCGAACACTGAAGCTTTCTTT
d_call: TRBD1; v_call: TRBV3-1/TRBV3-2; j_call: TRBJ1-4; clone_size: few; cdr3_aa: CASSQFDRAKLFF; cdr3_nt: TGTGCCAGCAGCCAATTCGACAGGGCGAAACTGTTTTTT
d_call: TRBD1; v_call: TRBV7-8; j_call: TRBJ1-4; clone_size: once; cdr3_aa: CASSSYRGVEKLFF; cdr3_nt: TGTGCCAGCAGCTCATACAGGGGAGTGGAAAAACTGTTTTTT
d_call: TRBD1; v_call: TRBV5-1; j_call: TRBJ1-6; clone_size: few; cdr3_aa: CASSLGTGVSPLHF; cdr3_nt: TGCGCCAGCAGCTTAGGGACAGGGGTATCACCCCTCCACTTT
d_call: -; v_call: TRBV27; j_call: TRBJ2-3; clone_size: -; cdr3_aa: CASSLLGVSDTQYF; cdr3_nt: TGTGCCAGCAGTTTATTAGGAGTCTCAGATACGCAGTATTTT
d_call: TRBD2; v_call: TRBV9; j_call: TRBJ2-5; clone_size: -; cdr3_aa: CASSVAAGGETQYF; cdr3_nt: TGTGCCAGCAGCGTAGCGGCGGGGGGAGAGACCCAGTACTTC
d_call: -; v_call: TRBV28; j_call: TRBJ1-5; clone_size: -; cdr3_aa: CASSLGVGSQPQHF; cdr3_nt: TGTGCCAGCAGTTTAGGGGTCGGGAGTCAGCCCCAGCATTTT
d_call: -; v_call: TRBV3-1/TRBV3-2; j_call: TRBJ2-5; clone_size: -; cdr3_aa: CASSQGLMNNQETQYF; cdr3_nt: TGTGCCAGCAGCCAAGGGTTAATGAACAACCAAGAGACCCAGTACTTC
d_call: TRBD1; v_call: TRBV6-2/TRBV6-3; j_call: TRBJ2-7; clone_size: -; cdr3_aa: CASSSDRVKGYEQYF; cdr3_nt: TGTGCCAGCAGTTCAGACAGGGTGAAGGGCTACGAGCAGTACTTC
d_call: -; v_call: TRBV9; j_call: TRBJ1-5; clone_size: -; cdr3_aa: CASSVGGREGQPQHF; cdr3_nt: TGTGCCAGCAGCGTCGGGGGGCGCGAAGGGCAGCCCCAGCATTTT
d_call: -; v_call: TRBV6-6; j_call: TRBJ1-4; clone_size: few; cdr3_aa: CASSQDRSNEKLFF; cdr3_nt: TGTGCCAGCAGCCAGGACAGATCTAATGAAAAACTGTTTTTT
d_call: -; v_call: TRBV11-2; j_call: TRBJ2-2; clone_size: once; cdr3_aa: CASSLVESLGELFF; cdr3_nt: TGTGCCAGCAGCTTAGTTGAGTCCCTGGGGGAGCTGTTTTTT
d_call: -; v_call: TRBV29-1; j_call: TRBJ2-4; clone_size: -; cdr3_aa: CSVEDPLAKNIQYF; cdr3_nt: TGCAGCGTTGAAGACCCTTTGGCCAAAAACATTCAGTACTTC
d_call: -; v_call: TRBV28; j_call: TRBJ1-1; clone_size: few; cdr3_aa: CASSLLRTDYTEAFF; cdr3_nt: TGTGCCAGCAGTTTACTCCGGACAGACTACACTGAAGCTTTCTTT
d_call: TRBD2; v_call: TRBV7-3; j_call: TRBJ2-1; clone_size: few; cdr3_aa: CASSLSRERGGNEQFF; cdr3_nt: TGTGCCAGCAGCTTAAGCCGGGAGCGGGGGGGCAATGAGCAGTTCTTC